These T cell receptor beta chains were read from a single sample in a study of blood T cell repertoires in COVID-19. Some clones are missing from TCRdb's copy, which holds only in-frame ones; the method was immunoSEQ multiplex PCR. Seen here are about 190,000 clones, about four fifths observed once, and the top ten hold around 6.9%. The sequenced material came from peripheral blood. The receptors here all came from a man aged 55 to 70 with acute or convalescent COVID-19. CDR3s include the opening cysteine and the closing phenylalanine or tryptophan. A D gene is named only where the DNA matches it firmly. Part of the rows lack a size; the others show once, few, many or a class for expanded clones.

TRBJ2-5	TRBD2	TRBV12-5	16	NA	TGTGCTAGTGGGCTCGGGACTAGCGCCCAGGGAGAGACCCAGTACTTC	CASGLGTSAQGETQYF
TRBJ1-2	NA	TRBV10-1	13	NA	TGCGCCAGGCATCACAGGGTGCCCTATGGCTACACCTTC	CARHHRVPYGYTF
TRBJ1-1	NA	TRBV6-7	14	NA	TGTGCCAGCAGTCACGAAGGCAGGGACACTGAAGCTTTCTTT	CASSHEGRDTEAFF
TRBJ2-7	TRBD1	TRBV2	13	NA	TGTGCCAGCAGTGGGGACACAGGGGCCGAGCAGTACTTC	CASSGDTGAEQYF
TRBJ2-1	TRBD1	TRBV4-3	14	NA	TGCGCCAGCAGCCCCTCACAGGGGGCTAATGAGCAGTTCTTC	CASSPSQGANEQFF
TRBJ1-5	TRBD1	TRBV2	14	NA	TGTGCCAGCAGTGGACAGGGTAATTCTCAGCCCCAGCATTTT	CASSGQGNSQPQHF
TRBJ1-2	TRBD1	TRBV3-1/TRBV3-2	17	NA	TGTGCCAGCAGCCTCCGGGGGACAGGGGGTAGTAACTATGGCTACACCTTC	CASSLRGTGGSNYGYTF
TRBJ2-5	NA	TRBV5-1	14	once	TGCGCCAGCAGCTTGGAATGGGCGGGAGAGACCCAGTACTTC	CASSLEWAGETQYF
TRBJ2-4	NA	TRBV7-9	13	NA	TGTGCCAGCAGCAAACGACAGGTGAACATTCAGTACTTC	CASSKRQVNIQYF
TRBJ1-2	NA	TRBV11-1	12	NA	TGTGCCAGCTCGGAGAGGAACTATGGCTACACCTTC	CASSERNYGYTF
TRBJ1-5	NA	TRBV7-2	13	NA	TGTGCCAGCAGCTACAGAAGCGGTCAGCCCCAGCATTTT	CASSYRSGQPQHF
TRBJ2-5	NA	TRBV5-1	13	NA	TGCGCCAGCAGCTTGGACACCCAAGAGACCCAGTACTTC	CASSLDTQETQYF
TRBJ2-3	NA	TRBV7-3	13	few	TGTGCCAGCAGCCTGCTAATCGGGGATACGCAGTATTTT	CASSLLIGDTQYF
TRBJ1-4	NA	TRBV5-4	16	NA	TGTGCCAGCAGCTTGGCTCCGGGACTGAGTAATGAAAAACTGTTTTTT	CASSLAPGLSNEKLFF
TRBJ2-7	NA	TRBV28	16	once	TGTGCCAGCAGTTTTCTCCTCCGGGACACCACCTACGAGCAGTACTTC	CASSFLLRDTTYEQYF
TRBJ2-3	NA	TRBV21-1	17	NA	TGTGCCAGCAACAAGTCTAAACGGGGGAGATGCACAGATACGCAGTATTTT	CASNKSKRGRCTDTQYF
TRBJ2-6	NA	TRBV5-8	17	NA	TGTGCCAGCAGCTTGGAGCGACAGTTCTCTGGGGCCAACGTCCTGACTTTC	CASSLERQFSGANVLTF
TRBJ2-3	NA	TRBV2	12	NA	TGTGCCAGCAGTGGGGACTCAGCGATGCAGTATTTT	CASSGDSAMQYF
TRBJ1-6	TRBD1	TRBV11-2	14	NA	TGTGCCAGCAGCCTAGGACAGGGTAATTCACCCCTCCACTTT	CASSLGQGNSPLHF
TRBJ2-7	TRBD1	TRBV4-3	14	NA	TGCGCCAGCAGCCCGGGACAGGCCACCTACGAGCAGTACTTC	CASSPGQATYEQYF
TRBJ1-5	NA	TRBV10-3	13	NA	TGTGCCATCAGTGAAACAAATAATCAGCCCCAGCATTTT	CAISETNNQPQHF
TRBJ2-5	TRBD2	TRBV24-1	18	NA	TGTGCCACCAGTGTCCAGACTAGCGGGAGGGCCGGTATAGAGACCCAGTACTTC	CATSVQTSGRAGIETQYF
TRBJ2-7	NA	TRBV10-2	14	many	TGCGCCAGCAGTGCTTCTTCAGGGTCCTACGAGCAGTACTTC	CASSASSGSYEQYF
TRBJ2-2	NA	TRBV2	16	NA	TGTGCCAGCAGTGAAACGGGCGGGACTAACACCGGGGAGCTGTTTTTT	CASSETGGTNTGELFF
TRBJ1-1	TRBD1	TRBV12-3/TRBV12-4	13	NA	TGTGCCAGCAGGTCAAGGGGGCTGACTGAAGCTTTCTTT	CASRSRGLTEAFF
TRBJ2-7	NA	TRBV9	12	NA	TGTGCCAGCAGCCCCAGCTCCTACGAGCAGTACTTC	CASSPSSYEQYF
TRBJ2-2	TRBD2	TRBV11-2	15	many	TGTGCCAGCAGCCTACAAGTTAGCGGGCCCGGGGAGCTGTTTTTT	CASSLQVSGPGELFF
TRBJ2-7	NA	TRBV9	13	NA	TGTGCCAGCAGCGCGGGACTCAACTACGAGCAGTACTTC	CASSAGLNYEQYF
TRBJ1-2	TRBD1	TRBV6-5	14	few	TGTGCCAGCAGACGCGGACAGGGGACCGATGGCTACACCTTC	CASRRGQGTDGYTF
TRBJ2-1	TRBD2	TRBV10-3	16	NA	TGTGCCATCAGGGGGGGTGTCGGGACTATCTACAATGAGCAGTTCTTC	CAIRGGVGTIYNEQFF
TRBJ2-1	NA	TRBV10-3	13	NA	TGTGCCATCAGTGAGTGGACTGGCCATGAGCAGTTCTTC	CAISEWTGHEQFF
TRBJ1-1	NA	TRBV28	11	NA	TGTGCCAGCAGTTTGTATCCTGAAGCTTTCTTT	CASSLYPEAFF
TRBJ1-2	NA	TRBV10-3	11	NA	TGTGCCATCCGTGACCCCCGTGGCTACACCTTC	CAIRDPRGYTF
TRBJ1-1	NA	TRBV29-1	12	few	TGCAGCGTTCTCGTTGGGGGGAGCGGAGCTTTCTTT	CSVLVGGSGAFF
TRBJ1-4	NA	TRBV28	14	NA	TGTGCCAGCAGTTCCACAGGGAAAGGTGAAAAACTGTTTTTT	CASSSTGKGEKLFF
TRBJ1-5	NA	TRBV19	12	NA	TGTGCCAGTAGTATAGGGCGGGAAGCCCAGCATTTT	CASSIGREAQHF
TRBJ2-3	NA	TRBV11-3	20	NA	TGTGCCAGCAGCTTGGGCCCGGGACTCTCCGGGGCATTGAGCACAGATACGCAGTATTTT	CASSLGPGLSGALSTDTQYF
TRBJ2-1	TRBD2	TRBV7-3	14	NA	TGTGCCAGCAGCGCCAGGGAGGGGCGAAATGAGCAGTTCTTC	CASSAREGRNEQFF
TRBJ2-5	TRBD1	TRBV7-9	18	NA	TGTGCCAGCAGCTCCACTTTTGGGAGAGGGACAGCCCAAGAGACCCAGTACTTC	CASSSTFGRGTAQETQYF
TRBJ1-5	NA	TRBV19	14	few	TGTGCCAGTAGTATCCCAGGGCCTGGGCAGCCCCAGCATTTT	CASSIPGPGQPQHF
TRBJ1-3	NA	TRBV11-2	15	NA	TGTGCCAGCAGCCCGCGGGGATCTTCTTCGGGACCCATATATTTT	CASSPRGSSSGPIYF
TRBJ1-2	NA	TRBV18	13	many	TGTGCCAGCTCCGGGTCTGACTCCCGCGGCTACACCTTC	CASSGSDSRGYTF
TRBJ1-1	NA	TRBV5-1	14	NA	TGCGCCAGCAGGGAAGACAGCTTGAACACTGAAGCTTTCTTT	CASREDSLNTEAFF
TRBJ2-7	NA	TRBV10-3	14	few	TGTGCCACCTTCCCAGGGGACACCGCCTACGAGCAGTACTTC	CATFPGDTAYEQYF
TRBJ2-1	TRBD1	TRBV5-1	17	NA	TGCGCCAGCAGCTTGGAACGCAGGGGGCGTGTTTACAATGAGCAGTTCTTC	CASSLERRGRVYNEQFF